This T cell receptor (beta chain) was profiled in a study of cytomegalovirus exposure and HLA in healthy donors. As for the study in general: Unique TCR beta sequences numbering fewer than 130 million came from approximately 180 million T cells in an earlier analysis.

The PCR ran on 60 Vbeta and 13 Jbeta primers. This table comes from immunoSEQ multiplex PCR, and its TCRdb copy is limited to in-frame clones, with some not included. The sample records approximately 180,000 clones, approximately 78% being singletons. Germline loops: CDR1 LNHNV, CDR2 YYDKDF (reference sequence). V shed 5 bases and J shed 5 bases, with 20 bases lying between them. The CDR3 runs to 16 residues. Study-wide results and caveats: In a later analysis, specific HLA alleles were associated with approximately 17,000 TCR beta sequences at a 0.05 false discovery rate.

Points on this clone: The antigen is not known.

Sequenced input: PBMCs. The chain is built from TRBV15 and TRBJ2-3; a weak D match, TRBD2 (7 bases). The TCR originated in a human donor in good health. CDR3 in DNA: TGTGCCACCAGCCCGGTACCGGGGGGCGCTGGAGATACGCAGTATTTT. This encodes CATSPVPGGAGDTQYF.